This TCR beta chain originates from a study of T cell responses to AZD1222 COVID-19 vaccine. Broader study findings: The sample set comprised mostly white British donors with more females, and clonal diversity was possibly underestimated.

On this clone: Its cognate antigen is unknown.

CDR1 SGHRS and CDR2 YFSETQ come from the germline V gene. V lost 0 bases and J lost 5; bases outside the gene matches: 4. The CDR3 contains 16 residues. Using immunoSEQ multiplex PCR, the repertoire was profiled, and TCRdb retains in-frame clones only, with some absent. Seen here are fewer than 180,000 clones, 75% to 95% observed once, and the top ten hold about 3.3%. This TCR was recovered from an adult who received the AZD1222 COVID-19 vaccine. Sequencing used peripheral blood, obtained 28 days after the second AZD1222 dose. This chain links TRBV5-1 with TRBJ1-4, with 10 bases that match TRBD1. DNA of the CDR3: TGCGCCAGCAGCTTGGGTTCGGGACAGGGGAATGAAAAACTGTTTTTT. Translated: CASSLGSGQGNEKLFF.